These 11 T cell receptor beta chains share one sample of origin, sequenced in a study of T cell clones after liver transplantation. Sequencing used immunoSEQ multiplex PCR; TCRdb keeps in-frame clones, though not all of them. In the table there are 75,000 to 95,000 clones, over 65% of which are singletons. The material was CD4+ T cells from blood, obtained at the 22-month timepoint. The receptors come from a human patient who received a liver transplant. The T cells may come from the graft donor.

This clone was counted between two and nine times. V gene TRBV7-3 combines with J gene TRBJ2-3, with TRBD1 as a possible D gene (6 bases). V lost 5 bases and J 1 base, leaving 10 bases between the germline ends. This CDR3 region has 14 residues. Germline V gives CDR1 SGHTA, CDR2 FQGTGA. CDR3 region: CASSPDRRTDTQYF. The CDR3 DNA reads TGTGCCAGCAGCCCCGACAGGCGCACAGATACGCAGTATTTT.

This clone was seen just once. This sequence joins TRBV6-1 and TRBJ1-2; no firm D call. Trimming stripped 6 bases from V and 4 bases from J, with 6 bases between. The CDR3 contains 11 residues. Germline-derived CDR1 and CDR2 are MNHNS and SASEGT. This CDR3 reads CASSRTYGYTF. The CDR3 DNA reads TGTGCCAGCAGCAGGACCTATGGCTACACCTTC.

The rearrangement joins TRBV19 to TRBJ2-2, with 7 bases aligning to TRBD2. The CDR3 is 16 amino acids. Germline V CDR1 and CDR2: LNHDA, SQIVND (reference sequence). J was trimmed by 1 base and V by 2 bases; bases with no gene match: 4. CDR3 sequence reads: CASSIFRGRNTGELFF. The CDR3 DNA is TGTGCCAGTAGTATATTTCGCGGGAGGAACACCGGGGAGCTGTTTTTT.

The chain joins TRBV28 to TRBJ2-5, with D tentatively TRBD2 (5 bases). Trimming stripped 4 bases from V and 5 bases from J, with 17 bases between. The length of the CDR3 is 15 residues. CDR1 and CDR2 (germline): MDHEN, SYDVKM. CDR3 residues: CASSSREEVWETQYF. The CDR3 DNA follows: TGTGCCAGCAGTTCCCGGGAAGAAGTGTGGGAGACCCAGTACTTC. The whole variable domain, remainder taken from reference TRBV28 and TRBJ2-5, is DVKVTQSSRYLVKRTGEKVFLECVQDMDHENMFWYRQDPGLGLRLIYFSYDVKMKEKGDIPEGYSVSREKKERFSLILESASTNQTSMYLCASSSREEVWETQYFGPGTRLLVL.

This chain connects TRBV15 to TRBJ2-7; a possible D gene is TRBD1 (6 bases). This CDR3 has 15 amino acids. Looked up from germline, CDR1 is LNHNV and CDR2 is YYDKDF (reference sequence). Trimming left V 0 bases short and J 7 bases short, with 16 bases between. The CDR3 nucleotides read TGTGCCACCAGCAGAGATGCAGGGGAGACGGAGGAGCAGTACTTC. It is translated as CATSRDAGETEEQYF.

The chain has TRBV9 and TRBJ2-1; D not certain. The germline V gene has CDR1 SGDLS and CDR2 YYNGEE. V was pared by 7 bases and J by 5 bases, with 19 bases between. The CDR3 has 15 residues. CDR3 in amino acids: CASSKGLERHNEQFF. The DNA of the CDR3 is TGTGCCAGCTCCAAAGGGCTAGAGCGACACAATGAGCAGTTCTTC. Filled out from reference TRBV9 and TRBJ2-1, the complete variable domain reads DSGVTQTPKHLITATGQRVTLRCSPRSGDLSVYWYQQSLDQGLQFLIQYYNGEERAKGNILERFSAQQFPDLHSELNLSSLELGDSALYFCASSKGLERHNEQFFGPGTRLTVL.

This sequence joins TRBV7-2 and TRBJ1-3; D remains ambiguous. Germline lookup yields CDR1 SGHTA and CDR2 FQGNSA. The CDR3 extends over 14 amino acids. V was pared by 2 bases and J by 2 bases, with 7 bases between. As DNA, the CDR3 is TGTGCCAGCAGCTTAACAGACACTGGAAACACCATATATTTT. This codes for CASSLTDTGNTIYF.

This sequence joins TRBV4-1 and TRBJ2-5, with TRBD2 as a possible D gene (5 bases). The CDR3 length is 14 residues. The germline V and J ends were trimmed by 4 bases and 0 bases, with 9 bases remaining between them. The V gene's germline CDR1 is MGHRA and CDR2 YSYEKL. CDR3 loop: CASSPSGDQETQYF. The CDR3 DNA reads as TGCGCCAGCAGCCCAAGCGGAGACCAAGAGACCCAGTACTTC.

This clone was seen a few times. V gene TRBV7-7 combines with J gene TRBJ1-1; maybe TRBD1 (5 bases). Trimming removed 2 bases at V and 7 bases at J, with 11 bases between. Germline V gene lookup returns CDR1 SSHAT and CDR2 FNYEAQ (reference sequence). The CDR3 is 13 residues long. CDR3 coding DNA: TGTGCCAGCAGCTTAACGTCCGACAGTGAAGCTTTCTTT. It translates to CASSLTSDSEAFF.

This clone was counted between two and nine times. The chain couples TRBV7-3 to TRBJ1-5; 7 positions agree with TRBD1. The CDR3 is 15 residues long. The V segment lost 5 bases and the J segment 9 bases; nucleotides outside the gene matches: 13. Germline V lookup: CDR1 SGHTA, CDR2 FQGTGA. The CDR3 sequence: CASSRPDREPPPQHF. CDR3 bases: TGTGCCAGCAGCCGCCCCGACAGGGAACCTCCGCCCCAGCATTTT.

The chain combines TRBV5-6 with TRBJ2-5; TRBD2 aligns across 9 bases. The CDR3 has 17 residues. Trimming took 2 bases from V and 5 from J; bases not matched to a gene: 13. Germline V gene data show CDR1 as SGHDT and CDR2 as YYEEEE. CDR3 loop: CASSLWGLALRLETQYF. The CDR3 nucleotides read TGTGCCAGCAGCTTATGGGGACTAGCTTTACGTTTGGAGACCCAGTACTTC.